This T cell receptor beta chain comes out of a study of CD8 T cells in ankylosing spondylitis. TCRdb re-called the 5' RACE reads through MiXCR, storing one row per CDR3 protein. The sample carries more than 150,000 distinct CDR3 sequences, 13% recorded once. Germline values: CDR1 SGHTA, CDR2 FQGNSA. Trimming shortened V by 4 bases and J by 7 bases, and 13 bases separated the two germline ends. The CDR3 totals 13 residues. This TCR was recovered from a female donor with ankylosing spondylitis or in good health (not recorded which). The sample consisted of blood, either unsorted or a sorted T cell fraction (not recorded which). The chain combines TRBV7-2 with TRBJ2-5; D assignment may be TRBD1 or TRBD2 (5 bases each). This chain's CDR3 is CASSWDQLRTQYF. For the CDR3, the DNA is TGTGCCAGCAGCTGGGACCAGCTCAGGACCCAGTACTTC.